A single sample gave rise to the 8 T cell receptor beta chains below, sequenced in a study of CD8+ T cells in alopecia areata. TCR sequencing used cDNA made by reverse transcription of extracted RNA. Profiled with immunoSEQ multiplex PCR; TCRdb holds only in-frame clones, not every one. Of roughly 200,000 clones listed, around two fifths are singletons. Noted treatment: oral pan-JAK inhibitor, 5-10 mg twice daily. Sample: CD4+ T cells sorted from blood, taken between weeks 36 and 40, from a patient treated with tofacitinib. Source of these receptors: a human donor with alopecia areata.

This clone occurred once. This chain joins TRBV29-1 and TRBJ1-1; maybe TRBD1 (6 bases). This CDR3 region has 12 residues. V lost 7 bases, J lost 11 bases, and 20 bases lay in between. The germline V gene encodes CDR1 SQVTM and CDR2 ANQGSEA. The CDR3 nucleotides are TGCAGCGCTAAAGAGGGGGACTTTAGGGCTTTCTTT. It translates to CSAKEGDFRAFF.

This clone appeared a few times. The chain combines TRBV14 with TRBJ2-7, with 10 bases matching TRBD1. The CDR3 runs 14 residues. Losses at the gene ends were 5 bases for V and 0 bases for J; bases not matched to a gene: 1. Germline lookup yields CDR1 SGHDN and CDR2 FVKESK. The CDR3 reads CASSWTGGSYEQYF. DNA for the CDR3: TGTGCCAGCAGCTGGACAGGGGGCTCCTACGAGCAGTACTTC.

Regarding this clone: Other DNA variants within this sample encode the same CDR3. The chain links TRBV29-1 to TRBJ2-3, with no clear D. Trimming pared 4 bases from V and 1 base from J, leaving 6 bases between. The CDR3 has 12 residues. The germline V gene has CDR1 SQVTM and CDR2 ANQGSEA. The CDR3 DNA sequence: TGCAGCGTTGGAGGTGGCACAGATACGCAGTATTTT. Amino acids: CSVGGGTDTQYF.

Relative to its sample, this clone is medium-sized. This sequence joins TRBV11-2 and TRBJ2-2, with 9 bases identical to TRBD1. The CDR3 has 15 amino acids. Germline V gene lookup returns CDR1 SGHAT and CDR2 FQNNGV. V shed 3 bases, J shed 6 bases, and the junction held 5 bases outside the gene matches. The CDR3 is CASSFRRQGAGELFF. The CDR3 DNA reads TGTGCCAGCAGCTTTCGAAGACAGGGGGCCGGGGAGCTGTTTTTT.

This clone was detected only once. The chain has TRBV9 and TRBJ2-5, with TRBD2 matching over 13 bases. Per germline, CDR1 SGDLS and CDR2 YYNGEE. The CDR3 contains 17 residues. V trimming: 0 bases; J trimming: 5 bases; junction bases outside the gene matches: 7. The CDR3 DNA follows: TGTGCCAGCAGCGTAGAGGGACTAGCGGGACGCGGGGAGACCCAGTACTTC. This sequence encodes CASSVEGLAGRGETQYF.

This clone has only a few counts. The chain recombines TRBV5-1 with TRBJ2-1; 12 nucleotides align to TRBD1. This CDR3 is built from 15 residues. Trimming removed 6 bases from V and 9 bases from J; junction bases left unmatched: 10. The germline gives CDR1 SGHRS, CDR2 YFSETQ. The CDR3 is CASTHRDRGRGEQFF. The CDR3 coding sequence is TGCGCCAGCACCCACCGGGACAGGGGGCGCGGTGAGCAGTTCTTC.

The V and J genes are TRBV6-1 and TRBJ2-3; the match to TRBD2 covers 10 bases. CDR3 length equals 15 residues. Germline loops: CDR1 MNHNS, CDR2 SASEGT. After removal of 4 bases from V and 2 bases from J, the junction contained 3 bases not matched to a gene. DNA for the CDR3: TGTGCCAGCAGTGTACTAGCGGGATTCACAGATACGCAGTATTTT. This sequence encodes CASSVLAGFTDTQYF.

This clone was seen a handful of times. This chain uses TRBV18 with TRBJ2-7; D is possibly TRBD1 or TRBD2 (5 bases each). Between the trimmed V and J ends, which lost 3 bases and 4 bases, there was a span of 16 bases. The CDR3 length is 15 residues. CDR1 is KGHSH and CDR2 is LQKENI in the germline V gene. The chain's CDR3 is CASSPPGPRGYEQYF. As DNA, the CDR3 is TGTGCCAGCTCACCGCCGGGACCCCGTGGGTACGAGCAGTACTTC. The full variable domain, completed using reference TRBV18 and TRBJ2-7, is NAGVMQNPRHLVRRRGQEARLRCSPMKGHSHVYWYRQLPEEGLKFMVYLQKENIIDESGMPKERFSAEFPKEGPSILRIQQVVRGDSAAYFCASSPPGPRGYEQYFGPGTRLTVT.